The 11 T cell receptor beta chains presented below share a single source sample, sequenced in a study of cytomegalovirus exposure and HLA in healthy donors. The repertoire was sequenced with immunoSEQ multiplex PCR; TCRdb's copy has only in-frame clones and lacks some. The data show under 400,000 clones, with 86% seen just once and over 0.75% held by the top ten. Material: PBMCs. The receptors derive from a woman between 18 and 30 years old in good health and CMV-seronegative.

Only a few counts were recorded for this clone. The chain recombines TRBV28 with TRBJ1-2; D is ambiguous. V was cut by 4 bases and J by 8 bases, with 17 bases left in between. The CDR3 totals 14 residues. Germline loops: CDR1 MDHEN, CDR2 SYDVKM. CDR3 region: CASSSPADRRGYTF. In DNA form, the CDR3 reads TGTGCCAGCAGTTCCCCCGCCGACCGGCGGGGCTACACCTTC.

J is TRBJ1-1 and V is TRBV5-6, with D unresolved. The CDR3 covers 13 residues. The V gene's germline CDR1 is SGHDT and CDR2 YYEEEE. Trimming took off 4 bases at V and 4 bases at J, with 11 bases between the two ends. CDR3: CASSSAVGTEAFF. DNA for the CDR3: TGTGCCAGCAGCAGCGCTGTGGGCACTGAAGCTTTCTTT.

With respect to this clone: The same CDR3 also results from other DNA sequences found in this sample. This chain joins TRBV5-1 and TRBJ2-7; 7 nucleotides agree with TRBD1. CDR3 length equals 12 residues. The J segment lost 3 bases and the V segment lost 5 bases, leaving 2 bases of the junction unmatched. The V gene's germline CDR1 is SGHRS and CDR2 YFSETQ. The CDR3 spells CASSRDSYEQYF. The CDR3 coding sequence is TGCGCCAGCAGTAGGGACAGCTACGAGCAGTACTTC.

This clone has only a few counts. This chain connects TRBV5-4 to TRBJ1-2; D not certain. This CDR3 contains 13 residues. Germline values: CDR1 SGHNT, CDR2 YYREEE (reference sequence). Trimming took off 5 bases at V and 3 bases at J, with 11 bases between the two ends. The CDR3 region is CASRAGTDYGYTF. Written as DNA, the CDR3 is TGTGCCAGCAGGGCGGGAACCGACTATGGCTACACCTTC.

The chain uses TRBV10-3 and TRBJ2-5, with D perhaps matching TRBD1 (7 bases). Deletions cut 3 bases from V and 2 bases from J, with 16 bases between. Germline values: CDR1 ENHRY, CDR2 SYGVKD. This CDR3 is built from 16 residues. The CDR3 here is CAISDPSTGTQETQYF. In DNA, the CDR3 is TGTGCCATCAGTGACCCCTCGACAGGGACTCAAGAGACCCAGTACTTC.

The chain is built from TRBV6-6 and TRBJ2-7; a possible D gene is TRBD2 (6 bases). This CDR3 is built from 13 residues. V was clipped by 6 bases and J by 4 bases, with 13 bases between them. Germline CDR1 MNHNY, CDR2 SVGAGI (reference sequence). CDR3 bases: TGTGCCAGCAGAGTAGCGGTTGCATACGAGCAGTACTTC. Protein sequence: CASRVAVAYEQYF.

In this sample, this clone turned up a few times. The rearrangement joins TRBV5-6 to TRBJ2-7; 7 bases are a match to TRBD1. Trimming took 7 bases from V and 3 from J; bases not matched to a gene: 13. The CDR3 has 15 amino acids. Germline V gives CDR1 SGHDT, CDR2 YYEEEE. Here the CDR3 reads CASGNTRTGYYEQYF. CDR3 nucleotides: TGTGCCAGCGGTAACACTAGGACAGGCTACTACGAGCAGTACTTC.

The chain has TRBV29-1 and TRBJ2-2, with 11 bases lining up with TRBD1. Germline lookup yields CDR1 SQVTM and CDR2 ANQGSEA. The trim removed 7 bases at V and 6 bases at J, leaving 13 bases unmatched. The CDR3 consists of 16 residues. The CDR3 here is CSAEGQGGPNPGELFF. The CDR3, as DNA: TGCAGCGCGGAGGGACAGGGGGGTCCCAACCCCGGGGAGCTGTTTTTT.

The chain uses TRBV2 and TRBJ1-2; D perhaps matches TRBD1 (6 bases). CDR3 length equals 20 residues. Trimming took 4 bases from V and 4 from J, leaving 31 bases between them. CDR1 is SNHLY, CDR2 FYNNEI, per germline. The CDR3 DNA reads as TGTGCCAGCAGTGTCGTAACTTTTGTGACTTCGGGAGGGGGTGTCTATGGCTACACCTTC. Encoded protein: CASSVVTFVTSGGGVYGYTF.

This clone was found a few times. The chain couples TRBV30 to TRBJ1-5; the match to TRBD1 covers 8 bases. The trim removed 0 bases at V and 2 bases at J, leaving 3 bases unmatched. In germline, CDR1 is GTSNPN, CDR2 SVGIG (reference sequence). The CDR3 is made up of 15 amino acids. The CDR3 sequence is CAWSVWGQGNQPQHF. The DNA for the CDR3 is TGTGCCTGGAGTGTTTGGGGACAGGGCAATCAGCCCCAGCATTTT.

The chain is built from TRBV6-5 and TRBJ2-2; TRBD2 aligns across 10 bases. The CDR3 covers 15 residues. Trimming removed 7 bases from V and 2 bases from J; junction bases left unmatched: 4. Looked up from germline, CDR1 is MNHEY and CDR2 is SVGAGI. The CDR3 sequence: CASIRLAGNTGELFF. The CDR3 DNA sequence: TGTGCCAGCATTAGACTAGCGGGCAACACCGGGGAGCTGTTTTTT.